This T cell receptor (beta chain) emerged from a study of blood T cell repertoires in COVID-19 (TCRdb year 2020). With regard to the full study: Samples covering the acute and convalescent phases of COVID-19 were provided by collaborators in the United States, Italy and Spain. The material from the prospective study consisted of cDNA or gDNA derived from T cells, B-cell-depleted T cells, or PBMCs. Deeply sampled blood TCRbeta repertoires from subjects exposed to, actively infected with, or recovered from COVID-19 were included in the dataset. A freely available public database, intended as a resource for researchers studying the immune response to SARS-CoV-2, is where the repertoires were released. Samples were obtained from the ongoing ImmuneRACE study (first 160 participants) and from 1,254 subjects provided by 6 global collaborators. Nearly every sample came with metadata listing a de-identified subject ID, COVID-19 status, age in years and sex. Where available, HLA class I and class II types were taken from metadata supplied by the sample provider and were not determined by assay-based typing.

A note on this clone: Its antigen has not been determined. No much larger clone exists at a distance of one base, and base qualities are not known.

General conclusions and limits of the study: How much clinical and demographic metadata was included differed by source and by participant, and the metadata was provided uncurated.

TCRbeta CDR3 regions were amplified from genomic DNA using the immunoSEQ Assay, a bias-controlled multiplex PCR. The original pipeline was this. The number of nucleated cells in each sample was estimated from the amplification of reference gene primers within the assay. To quantify the absolute abundance of each unique TCRbeta CDR3 rearrangement, sequence reads were collapsed and filtered. For each sample, productive Simpson clonality was calculated by taking the square root of Simpson's diversity index across productive rearrangements. The source is immuneACCESS, and TCRdb retained only in-frame sequences with V and J called. Part of the clones is not carried over; for the studies checked, unresolved V genes explain less than half of this, and the remainder is unexplained. V, J and clone size are those of that table, while D and trimming were read from the DNA. Present in this sample are around 250,000 clones, about 89% of which were seen just once. The ten largest clones capture about 8.6% of the sample.

The CDR3 covers 16 residues, taking in both the cysteine and the phenylalanine. CDR3 DNA is the only sequence kept; it has 48 bases, read in frame from the first base. The CDR1 and CDR2 encoded by the germline V gene (reference sequence) are MNHEY and SMNVEV. The V end loses 3 bases and the J end loses 7 bases, and a stretch of 18 bases separates them. Collaborating institutions collected whole blood in K2EDTA tubes following their own protocols. For TCRbeta analysis, collaborator samples were shipped as frozen whole blood, as isolated PBMCs, or as DNA extracted from either sample type. The chain couples TRBV27 to TRBJ1-4; D gene: possibly TRBD1, on 6 matching bases. The source material was peripheral blood. The source of this sequence is a man aged 35 to 55 with active or convalescent COVID-19. The nucleotide sequence is TGTGCCAGCAGTTTCCGGACAGTGGGGCGCCTTGAAAAACTGTTTTTT. Translation gives CASSFRTVGRLEKLFF.